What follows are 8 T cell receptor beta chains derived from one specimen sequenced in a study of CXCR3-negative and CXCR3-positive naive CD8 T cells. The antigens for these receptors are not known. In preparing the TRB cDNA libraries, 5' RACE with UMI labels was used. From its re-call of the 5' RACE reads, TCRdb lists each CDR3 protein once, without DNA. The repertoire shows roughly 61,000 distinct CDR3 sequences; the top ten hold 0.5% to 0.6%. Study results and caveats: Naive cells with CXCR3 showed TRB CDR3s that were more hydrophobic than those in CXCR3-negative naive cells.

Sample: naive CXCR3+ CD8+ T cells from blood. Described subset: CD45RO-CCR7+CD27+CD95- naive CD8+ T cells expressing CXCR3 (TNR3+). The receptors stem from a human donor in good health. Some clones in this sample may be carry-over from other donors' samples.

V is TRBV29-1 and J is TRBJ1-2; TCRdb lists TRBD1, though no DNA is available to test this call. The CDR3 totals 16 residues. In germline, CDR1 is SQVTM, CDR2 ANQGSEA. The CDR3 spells CSVEDQGKSLGYGYTF. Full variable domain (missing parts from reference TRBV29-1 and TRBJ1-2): SAVISQKPSRDICQRGTSLTIQCQVDSQVTMMFWYRQQPGQSLTLIATANQGSEATYESGFVIDKFPISRPNLTFSTLTVSNMSPEDSSIYLCSVEDQGKSLGYGYTFGSGTRLTVV.

The CDR3: CASSLAGDKGTEAFF. The chain recombines TRBV7-6 with TRBJ1-1; as DNA is missing, the TRBD1 call by TCRdb cannot be tested. From germline, CDR1 is SGHVS and CDR2 FNYEAQ. The CDR3 has 15 residues.

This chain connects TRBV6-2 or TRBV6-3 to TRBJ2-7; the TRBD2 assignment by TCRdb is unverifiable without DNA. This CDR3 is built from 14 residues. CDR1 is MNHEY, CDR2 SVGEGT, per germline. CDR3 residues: CASSSGLASNEQYF.

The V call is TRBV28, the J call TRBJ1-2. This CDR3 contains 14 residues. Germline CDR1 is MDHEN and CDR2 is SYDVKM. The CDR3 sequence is CASSSQTSIGGYTF.

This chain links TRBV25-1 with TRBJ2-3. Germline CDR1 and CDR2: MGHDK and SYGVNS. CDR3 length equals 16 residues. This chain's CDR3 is CASSDPRTLGTDTQYF.

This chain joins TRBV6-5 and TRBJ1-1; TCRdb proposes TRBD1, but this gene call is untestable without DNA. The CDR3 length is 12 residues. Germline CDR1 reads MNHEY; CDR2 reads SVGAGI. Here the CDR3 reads CATQGLVTEAFF.

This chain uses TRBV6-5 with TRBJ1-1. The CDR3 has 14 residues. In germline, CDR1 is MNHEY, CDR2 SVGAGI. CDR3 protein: CASSERGGNTEAFF.

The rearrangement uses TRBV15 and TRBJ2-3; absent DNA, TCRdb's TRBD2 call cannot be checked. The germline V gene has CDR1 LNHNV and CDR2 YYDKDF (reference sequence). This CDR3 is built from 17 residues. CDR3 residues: CATSRPPGLGSTDTQYF.